The clone carrying this TCR beta chain was counted once. Assay: immunoSEQ multiplex PCR; the TCRdb copy retains only in-frame clones and omits some. The sample consists of about 30,000 clones, about 87% of them appearing once. Trimming stripped 0 bases from V and 4 bases from J, with 8 bases between. CDR3 length: 14 amino acids. Germline assignment: CDR1 SGHRS and CDR2 YFSETQ. These data originate in a study of blood T cell repertoires in COVID-19. Study in general: COVID-19 samples from acute and convalescent phases originated in the United States, Italy and Spain. PBMCs, B-cell-depleted T cells, or T cells provided the cDNA or gDNA that made up the material.

The clonotype was recovered from a human donor in a cohort sampled during active COVID-19. The donor label of this sample is uncertain. The J gene is TRBJ1-5, the V gene TRBV5-1; D is unclear. What was sequenced was peripheral blood. CDR3 residues: CASSLDGGNQPQHF. CDR3 nucleotide sequence: TGCGCCAGCAGCTTGGATGGAGGGAATCAGCCCCAGCATTTT. The variable domain in full, completed from reference TRBV5-1 and TRBJ1-5, reads KAGVTQTPRYLIKTRGQQVTLSCSPISGHRSVSWYQQTPGQGLQFLFEYFSETQRNKGNFPGRFSGRQFSNSRSEMNVSTLELGDSALYLCASSLDGGNQPQHFGDGTRLSIL.